Reported below is one TCR beta chain. The data derive from a study of cytomegalovirus exposure and HLA in healthy donors. PCR used 60 Vbeta primers and 13 Jbeta primers. The method was immunoSEQ multiplex PCR; TCRdb's version includes in-frame clones alone and lacks a portion of them. Among around 130,000 clones, under 85% were seen once, and the ten largest hold approximately 5.5%. CDR3 length equals 15 residues. The V gene end was trimmed by 5 bases and the J gene end by 3 bases; junction bases not matched to a gene: 7. Germline CDR1 KGHSH, CDR2 LQKENI. This TCR was sampled from a man in his late teens or twenties in good health and CMV-seropositive. Sample: PBMCs. The chain employs TRBV18 and TRBJ1-1, with 9 nucleotides matching TRBD1. Written as DNA, the CDR3 is TGTGCCAGCTCATCGAACAGGGGGCAGTACACTGAAGCTTTCTTT. It encodes CASSSNRGQYTEAFF.